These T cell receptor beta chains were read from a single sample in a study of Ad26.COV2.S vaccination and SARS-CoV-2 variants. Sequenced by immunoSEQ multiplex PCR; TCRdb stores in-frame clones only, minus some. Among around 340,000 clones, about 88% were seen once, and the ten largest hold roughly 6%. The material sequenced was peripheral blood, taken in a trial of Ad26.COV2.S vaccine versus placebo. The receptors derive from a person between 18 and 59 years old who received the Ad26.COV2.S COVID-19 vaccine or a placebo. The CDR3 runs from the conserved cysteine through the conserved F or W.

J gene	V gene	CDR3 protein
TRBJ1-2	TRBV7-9	CASSLVTGFSQSRGYTF
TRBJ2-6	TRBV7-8	CASSWHRDRVDSGANVLTF
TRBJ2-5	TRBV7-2	CASSLGGLETQYF
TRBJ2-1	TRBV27	CASQTGDSSYNEQFF
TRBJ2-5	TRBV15	CATSRVSLGETQYF
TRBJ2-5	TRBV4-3	CASSQMTGALETQYF
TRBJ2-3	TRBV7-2	CASSLGAAGTDTQYF
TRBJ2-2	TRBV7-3	CASSSSTGAVELFF
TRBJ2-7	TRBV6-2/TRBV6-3	CASSYFLPGQGYEQYF
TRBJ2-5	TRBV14	CATRTPVEWEQETQYF
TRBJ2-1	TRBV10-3	CATGPRGPVSKNEQFF
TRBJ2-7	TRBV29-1	CSVTTGYSYEQYF
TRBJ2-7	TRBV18	CASSPDPPTYEQYF
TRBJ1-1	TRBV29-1	CSVLLQQNTEAFF
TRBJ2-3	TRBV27	CASRGNRLADTQYF
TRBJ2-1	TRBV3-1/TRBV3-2	CASSLKGGNEQFF
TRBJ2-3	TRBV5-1	CASSLDSSTDTQYF
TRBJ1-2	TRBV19	CASSIGGTTTNYGYTF
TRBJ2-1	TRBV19	CASSPRVLAGGPNEQFF
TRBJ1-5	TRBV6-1	CASSEPKVSPNQPQHF
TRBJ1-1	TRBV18	CASSPQGATEAFF
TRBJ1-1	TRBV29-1	CTGEGNTEAFF
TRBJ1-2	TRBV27	CASSFSRANYGYTF
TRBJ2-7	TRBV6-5	CASRRTGTYEQYF
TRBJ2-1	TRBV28	CASSISGTGSYNEQFF
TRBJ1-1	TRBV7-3	CASSGWMGDTEAFF
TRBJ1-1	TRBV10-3	CAISPGANTEAFF
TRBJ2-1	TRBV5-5	CASSSIDSAIEQFF
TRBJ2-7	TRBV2	CASKPRSGLSYEQYF
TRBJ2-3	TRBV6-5	CASSYSGTSGDTQYF
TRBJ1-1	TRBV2	CASSERDYRNTEAFF
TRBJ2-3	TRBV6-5	CASIHPGATDTQYF
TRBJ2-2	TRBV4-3	CASSQARFKTGAVGELFF
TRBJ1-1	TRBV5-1	CASSLGAEAFF
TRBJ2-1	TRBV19	CASSRGPYNEQFF
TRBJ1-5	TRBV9	CASSVLGDSNQPQHF
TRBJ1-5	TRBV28	CASNPYPEGYSNQPQHF
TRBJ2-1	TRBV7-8	CASSLVVAGGYNEQFF
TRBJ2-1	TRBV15	CATSRDRGQQFF
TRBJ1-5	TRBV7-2	CASSFWGPHQPQHF
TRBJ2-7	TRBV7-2	CASSPPPAYEQYF
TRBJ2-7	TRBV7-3	CASSLGGAGVRCYEQYF
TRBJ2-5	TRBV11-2	CASSFWDRGVETQYF
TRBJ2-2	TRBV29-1	CSARATSTGELFF
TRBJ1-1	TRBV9	CASSVTSGPEAFF
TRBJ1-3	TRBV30	CAWSYASSGNTIYF
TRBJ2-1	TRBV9	CASSVGQRSYNEQFF
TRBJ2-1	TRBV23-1	CASSQSIGSGAFDNEQFF
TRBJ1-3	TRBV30	CAWSVTPYSGNTIYF
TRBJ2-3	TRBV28	CASSDHGDTQYF
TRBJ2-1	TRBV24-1	CATRSSGGDYNEQFF
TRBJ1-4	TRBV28	CASTPGVTSEKLFF
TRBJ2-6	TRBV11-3	CASSYRRKVPISGANVLTF
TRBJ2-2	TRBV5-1	CASSRRLAGANTGELFF